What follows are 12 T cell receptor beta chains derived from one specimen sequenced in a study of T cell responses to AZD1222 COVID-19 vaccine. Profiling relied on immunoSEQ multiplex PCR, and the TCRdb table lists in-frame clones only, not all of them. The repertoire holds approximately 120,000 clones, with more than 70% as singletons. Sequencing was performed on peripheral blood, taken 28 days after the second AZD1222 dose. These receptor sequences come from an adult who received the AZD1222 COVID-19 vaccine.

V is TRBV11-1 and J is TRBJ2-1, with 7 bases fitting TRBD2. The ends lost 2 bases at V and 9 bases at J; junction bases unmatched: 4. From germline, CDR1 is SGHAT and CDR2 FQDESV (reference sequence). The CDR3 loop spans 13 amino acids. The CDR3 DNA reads TGTGCCAGCAGCTTAATCCCGGGGGGTGAGCAGTTCTTC. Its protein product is CASSLIPGGEQFF.

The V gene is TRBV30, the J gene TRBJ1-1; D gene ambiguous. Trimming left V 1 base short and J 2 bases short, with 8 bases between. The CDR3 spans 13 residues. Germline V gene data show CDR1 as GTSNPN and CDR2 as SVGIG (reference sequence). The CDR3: CAWSAGSNTEAFF. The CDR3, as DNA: TGTGCCTGGAGTGCTGGCAGCAACACTGAAGCTTTCTTT.

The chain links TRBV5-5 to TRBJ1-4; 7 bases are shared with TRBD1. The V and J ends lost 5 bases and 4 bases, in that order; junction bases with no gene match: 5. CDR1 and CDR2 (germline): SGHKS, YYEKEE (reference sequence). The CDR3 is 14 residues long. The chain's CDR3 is CASSSGTVNEKLFF. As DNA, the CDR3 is TGTGCCAGCAGTTCCGGGACAGTTAATGAAAAACTGTTTTTT.

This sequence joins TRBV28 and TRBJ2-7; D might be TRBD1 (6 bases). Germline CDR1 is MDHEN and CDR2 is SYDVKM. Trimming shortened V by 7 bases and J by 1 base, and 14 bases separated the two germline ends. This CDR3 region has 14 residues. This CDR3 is CASTHRAYSYEQYF. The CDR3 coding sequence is TGTGCCAGCACCCACAGGGCCTATTCCTACGAGCAGTACTTC. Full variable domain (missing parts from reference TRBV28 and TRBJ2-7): DVKVTQSSRYLVKRTGEKVFLECVQDMDHENMFWYRQDPGLGLRLIYFSYDVKMKEKGDIPEGYSVSREKKERFSLILESASTNQTSMYLCASTHRAYSYEQYFGPGTRLTVT.

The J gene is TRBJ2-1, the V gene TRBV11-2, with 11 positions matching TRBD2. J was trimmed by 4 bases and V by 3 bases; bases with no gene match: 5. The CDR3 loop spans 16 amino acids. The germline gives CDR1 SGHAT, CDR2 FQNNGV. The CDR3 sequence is CASSFYTSGGYNEQFF. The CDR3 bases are TGTGCCAGCAGCTTCTACACTAGCGGGGGTTACAATGAGCAGTTCTTC.

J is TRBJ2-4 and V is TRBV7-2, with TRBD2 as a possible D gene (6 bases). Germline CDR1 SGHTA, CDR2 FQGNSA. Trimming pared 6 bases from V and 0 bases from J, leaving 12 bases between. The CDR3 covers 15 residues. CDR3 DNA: TGTGCCAGCAGAGCCGGGACTCAAGCCAAAAACATTCAGTACTTC. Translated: CASRAGTQAKNIQYF.

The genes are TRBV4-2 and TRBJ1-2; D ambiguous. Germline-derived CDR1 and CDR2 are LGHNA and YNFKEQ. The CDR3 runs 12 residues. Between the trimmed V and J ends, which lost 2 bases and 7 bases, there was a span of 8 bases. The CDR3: CASSQRGGGYTF. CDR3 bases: TGTGCCAGCAGCCAACGGGGAGGTGGCTACACCTTC.

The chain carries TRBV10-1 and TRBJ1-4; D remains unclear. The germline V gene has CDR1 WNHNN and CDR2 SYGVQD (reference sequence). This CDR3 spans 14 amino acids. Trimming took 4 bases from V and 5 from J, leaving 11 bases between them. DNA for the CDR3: TGCGCCAGCAGTGCAGAGGGTCTAAATGAAAAACTGTTTTTT. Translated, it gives CASSAEGLNEKLFF.

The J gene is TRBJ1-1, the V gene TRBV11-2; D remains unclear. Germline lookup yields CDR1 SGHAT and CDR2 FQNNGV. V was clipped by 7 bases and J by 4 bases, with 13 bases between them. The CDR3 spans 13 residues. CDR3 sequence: CASTFSWTTEAFF. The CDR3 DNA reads TGTGCCAGCACCTTTAGCTGGACCACTGAAGCTTTCTTT.

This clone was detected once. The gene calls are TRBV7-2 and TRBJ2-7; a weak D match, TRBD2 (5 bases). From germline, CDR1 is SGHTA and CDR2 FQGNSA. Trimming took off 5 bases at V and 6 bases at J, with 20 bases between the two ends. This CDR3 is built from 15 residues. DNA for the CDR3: TGTGCCAGCAGCACTGCGGGCATGGCCTCTGGCGAGCAGTACTTC. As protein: CASSTAGMASGEQYF.

This chain's CDR3 is CASSEGTERSSYNSPLHF. For the CDR3, the DNA is TGTGCCAGCAGCGAGGGGACAGAACGCAGCTCCTATAATTCACCCCTCCACTTT. V is TRBV7-2 and J is TRBJ1-6; 7 positions agree with TRBD1. Germline V lookup: CDR1 SGHTA, CDR2 FQGNSA. The CDR3 is made up of 18 amino acids. V lost 5 bases, J lost 0 bases, and 10 bases stayed unmatched.

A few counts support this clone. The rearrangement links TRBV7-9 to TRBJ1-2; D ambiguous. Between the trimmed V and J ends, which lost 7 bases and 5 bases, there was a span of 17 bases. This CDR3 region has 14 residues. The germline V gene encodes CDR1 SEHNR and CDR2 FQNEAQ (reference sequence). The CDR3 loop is CASTVEAEGYGYTF. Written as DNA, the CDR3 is TGTGCCAGCACCGTCGAGGCAGAAGGATATGGCTACACCTTC. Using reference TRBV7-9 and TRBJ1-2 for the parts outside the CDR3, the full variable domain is DTGVSQNPRHKITKRGQNVTFRCDPISEHNRLYWYRQTLGQGPEFLTYFQNEAQLEKSRLLSDRFSAERPKGSFSTLEIQRTEQGDSAMYLCASTVEAEGYGYTFGSGTRLTVV.